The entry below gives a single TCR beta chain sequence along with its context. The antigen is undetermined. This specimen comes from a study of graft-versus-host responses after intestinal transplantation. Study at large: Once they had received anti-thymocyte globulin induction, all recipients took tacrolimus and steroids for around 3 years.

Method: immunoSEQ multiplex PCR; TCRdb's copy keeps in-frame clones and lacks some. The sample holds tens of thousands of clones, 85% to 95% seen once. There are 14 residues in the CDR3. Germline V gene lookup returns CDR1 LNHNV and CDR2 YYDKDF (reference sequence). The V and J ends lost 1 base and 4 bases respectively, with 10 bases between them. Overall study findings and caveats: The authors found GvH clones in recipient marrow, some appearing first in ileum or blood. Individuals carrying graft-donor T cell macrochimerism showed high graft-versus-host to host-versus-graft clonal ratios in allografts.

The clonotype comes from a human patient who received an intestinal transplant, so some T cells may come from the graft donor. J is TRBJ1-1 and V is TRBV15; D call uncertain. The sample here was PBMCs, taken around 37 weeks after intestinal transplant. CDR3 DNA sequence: TGTGCCACCAGCAGAGGACGGGAGGGCACTGAAGCTTTCTTT. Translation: CATSRGREGTEAFF.